Below are 23 T cell receptor beta chains sequenced from a single sample in a study of T cells in Graves' hyperthyroidism and ophthalmopathy. Amplification yielded TCR beta CDR3 regions, with RNA transcripts as the source. The study used the HTBI primer set for a first-round RT-PCR of the TCR CDR3. TCRdb fed the multiplex PCR reads into MiXCR, producing one record per CDR3 protein. The sample carries some 340,000 distinct CDR3 sequences, roughly 15% recorded once. Sequencing was done on a sample of blood. The receptors shown here come from a woman in her thirties or forties with Graves' ophthalmopathy.

The V call is TRBV20-1, the J call TRBJ2-5, with TRBD1 as a possible D gene (6 bases). CDR1 is DFQATT and CDR2 is SNEGSKA in the germline V gene (reference sequence). This CDR3 spans 14 amino acids. V shed 3 bases and J shed 0 bases, with 11 bases lying between them. CDR3 amino acids: CSARPGQHQETQYF. Here the CDR3 DNA reads TGCAGTGCTAGGCCGGGACAACACCAAGAGACCCAGTACTTC.

Ten or more counts support this clonotype. The chain recombines TRBV12-3 or TRBV12-4 with TRBJ1-6; 9 bases match TRBD1. CDR3 length equals 14 residues. Losses at the gene ends were 5 bases for V and 8 bases for J; bases not matched to a gene: 4. The CDR3 protein is CASSLRQGDSPLHF. The CDR3 nucleotides read TGTGCCAGCAGTCTCCGACAGGGGGATTCACCCCTCCACTTT.

This clonotype was counted a few times. V gene TRBV19 combines with J gene TRBJ1-3; 10 nucleotides align to TRBD1. Germline CDR1 reads LNHDA; CDR2 reads SQIVND (reference sequence). The trim removed 4 bases at V and 3 bases at J, leaving 9 bases unmatched. The CDR3 is 17 amino acids. In DNA, the CDR3 is TGTGCCAGTAGTAGAAGACAGGGGGCGGCTTTTGGAAACACCATATATTTT. Protein sequence: CASSRRQGAAFGNTIYF.

This clonotype was observed at least ten times. This chain joins TRBV2 and TRBJ2-3; possibly TRBD1 for D (5 bases). This CDR3 has 14 residues. Germline V gene lookup returns CDR1 SNHLY and CDR2 FYNNEI. V was trimmed by 3 bases and J by 5 bases, leaving 12 bases between them. CDR3 DNA: TGTGCCAGCAGTGACGTGGGGCTTGGAGATACGCAGTATTTT. Translating it yields CASSDVGLGDTQYF. Full variable domain (remainder filled in from reference TRBV2 and TRBJ2-3): EPEVTQTPSHQVTQMGQEVILRCVPISNHLYFYWYRQILGQKVEFLVSFYNNEISEKSEIFDDQFSVERPDGSNFTLKIRSTKLEDSAMYFCASSDVGLGDTQYFGPGTRLTVL.

This clonotype was counted many times. The chain couples TRBV20-1 to TRBJ2-3, with D perhaps matching TRBD1 or TRBD2 (6 bases each). Germline CDR1 and CDR2: DFQATT and SNEGSKA (reference sequence). The CDR3 is 13 residues long. V was pared by 8 bases and J by 2 bases, with 14 bases between. In nucleotides, the CDR3 is TGCAGTCCCACGAGGGGGGACACAGATACGCAGTATTTT. Amino acid sequence: CSPTRGDTDTQYF.

The V and J genes are TRBV5-5 and TRBJ1-2; no reliable D call. Per germline, CDR1 SGHKS and CDR2 YYEKEE (reference sequence). The CDR3 contains 16 residues. V was pared by 6 bases and J by 6 bases, with 24 bases between. The CDR3 region has the DNA TGTGCCAGCACCCTTGGCCGAGTTGAACCGTCGGATGGCTACACCTTC. Encoded protein: CASTLGRVEPSDGYTF.

This clonotype was seen more than once but under ten times. This chain connects TRBV5-1 to TRBJ2-1; D is unclear. The CDR3 extends over 14 amino acids. Trimming took 0 bases from V and 8 from J, leaving 12 bases between them. Per germline, CDR1 SGHRS and CDR2 YFSETQ. CDR3: CASSLGGWIDEQFF. In DNA, the CDR3 is TGCGCCAGCAGCTTGGGGGGATGGATCGATGAGCAGTTCTTC.

The table lists this clonotype with a few counts. The CDR3 protein is CASSTTVTDTQYF. CDR3 sequence (DNA): TGTGCCAGTAGTACGACCGTCACAGATACGCAGTATTTT. The chain is built from TRBV19 and TRBJ2-3; D ambiguous. The CDR3 covers 13 residues. Looked up from germline, CDR1 is LNHDA and CDR2 is SQIVND (reference sequence). The V and J ends lost 4 bases and 2 bases respectively, with 7 bases between them.

There are a few counts of this clonotype. The chain recombines TRBV2 with TRBJ2-1, with 8 bases matching TRBD2. J was trimmed by 7 bases and V by 4 bases; bases with no gene match: 9. CDR3 length: 15 residues. The germline gives CDR1 SNHLY, CDR2 FYNNEI. In nucleotides, the CDR3 is TGTGCCAGCAGTGCCGTAGCGGGAACTCAAAATGAGCAGTTCTTC. Amino acid sequence: CASSAVAGTQNEQFF.

V and J are TRBV20-1 and TRBJ2-1; TRBD2 aligns across 10 bases. After removal of 4 bases from V and 1 base from J, the junction contained 13 bases not matched to a gene. Germline CDR1 and CDR2: DFQATT and SNEGSKA (reference sequence). This CDR3 region has 18 residues. CDR3 loop: CSATHTGLARPSYNEQFF. As DNA, the CDR3 is TGCAGTGCTACCCACACGGGACTAGCGCGACCATCCTACAATGAGCAGTTCTTC.

This clonotype was detected ten times or more. The chain links TRBV6-1 to TRBJ1-2; D remains ambiguous. Between the trimmed V and J ends, which lost 6 bases and 4 bases, there was a span of 12 bases. This CDR3 is 13 amino acids long. The germline V gene has CDR1 MNHNS and CDR2 SASEGT. The CDR3 loop is CASRAGIIYGYTF. CDR3 nucleotides: TGTGCCAGCAGAGCTGGGATAATCTATGGCTACACCTTC.

This clonotype showed up many times. The V gene is TRBV10-3, the J gene TRBJ2-3, with a tentative D call TRBD2 (5 bases). The CDR3 runs to 14 residues. The germline gives CDR1 ENHRY, CDR2 SYGVKD. With 4 bases removed from V and 0 bases from J, the gap between germline ends came to 8 bases. As DNA, the CDR3 is TGTGCCATCAGTGCTTGGGAGAGCACAGATACGCAGTATTTT. This sequence encodes CAISAWESTDTQYF.

This clonotype was seen ten or more times. The chain combines TRBV2 with TRBJ2-1, with D uncertain. V lost 7 bases and J lost 7, with 14 bases in between. The CDR3 covers 13 residues. The germline CDR1 and CDR2 sequences are SNHLY and FYNNEI. The CDR3 loop reads CASTISGLNEQFF. CDR3 sequence (DNA): TGTGCCAGCACCATAAGTGGGCTTAATGAGCAGTTCTTC.

This clonotype was seen a handful of times. The gene calls are TRBV5-6 and TRBJ2-7; D unclear. This CDR3 contains 16 residues. Trimming pared 0 bases from V and 2 bases from J, leaving 15 bases between. The germline gives CDR1 SGHDT, CDR2 YYEEEE. CDR3 residues: CASSLGTETGTYEQYF. The CDR3 nucleotides are TGTGCCAGCAGCTTGGGGACGGAAACGGGTACCTACGAGCAGTACTTC.

J is TRBJ2-7 and V is TRBV4-2, with a weak D call TRBD2 (6 bases). The CDR3 covers 17 residues. Trimming removed 3 bases at V and 0 bases at J, with 18 bases between. From germline, CDR1 is LGHNA and CDR2 YNFKEQ. CDR3 sequence: CASSHFSGLASSYEQYF. CDR3 bases: TGTGCCAGCAGCCACTTTAGTGGGCTAGCGAGCTCCTACGAGCAGTACTTC.

This clonotype has just one count. Given a much more abundant clone one base away, this may be a read error. The V call is TRBV7-8, the J call TRBJ1-1; D call uncertain. The V and J ends lost 7 bases and 3 bases respectively, with 15 bases between them. CDR1 and CDR2 (germline): SGHVS, FQNEAQ. CDR3 length: 14 residues. The CDR3 region has the DNA TGTGCCAGCACCCACGACGGAATGGACACTGAAGCTTTCTTT. Protein product: CASTHDGMDTEAFF.

This clonotype was seen many times. This chain connects TRBV30 to TRBJ2-1; D gene uncertain. With 1 base removed from V and 4 bases from J, the gap between germline ends came to 14 bases. This CDR3 is 15 amino acids long. Germline assignment: CDR1 GTSNPN and CDR2 SVGIG (reference sequence). The CDR3 coding sequence is TGTGCCTGGAGTGCCGACCATATCACGTACAATGAGCAGTTCTTC. Translation: CAWSADHITYNEQFF.

This clonotype was observed a handful of times. The rearrangement joins TRBV12-3 or TRBV12-4 to TRBJ2-1; 15 nucleotides agree with TRBD2. This CDR3 comprises 22 residues. V lost 3 bases, J lost 6 bases, and 21 bases stayed unmatched. The CDR3 DNA follows: TGTGCCAGCAGTTTTTTGGACAGGGGTTTCGGACTAGCGGGAGGGAAAATCAATGAGCAGTTCTTC. It encodes CASSFLDRGFGLAGGKINEQFF.

This clonotype was recorded many times. V and J are TRBV20-1 and TRBJ1-6; D gene ambiguous. The CDR3 has 15 amino acids. The germline V gene encodes CDR1 DFQATT and CDR2 SNEGSKA (reference sequence). Trimming shortened V by 0 bases and J by 7 bases, and 13 bases separated the two germline ends. The CDR3 nucleotides read TGCAGTGCTAGAGATCTACAGCGTGGCAATTCACCCCTCCACTTT. Amino acids: CSARDLQRGNSPLHF.

For the CDR3, the DNA is TGTGCCAGCACTATGGGGACAGGACGGGCCGGGGAGCTGTTTTTT. This codes for CASTMGTGRAGELFF. V and J are TRBV28 and TRBJ2-2, with 8 bases matching TRBD1. J lost 6 bases, V lost 7 bases, and 10 bases had no gene match. Germline CDR1 is MDHEN and CDR2 is SYDVKM. CDR3 length equals 15 residues.

The chain uses TRBV3-1 and TRBJ1-3; a possible D gene is TRBD1 (5 bases). The CDR3 runs 15 residues. The germline V gene encodes CDR1 LGHDT and CDR2 YNNKEL (reference sequence). Trimming removed 6 bases from V and 0 bases from J, with 12 bases in between. CDR3 sequence reads: CASSGGLSSGNTIYF. The CDR3 bases are TGTGCCAGCAGTGGGGGACTGAGCTCTGGAAACACCATATATTTT. The full variable domain, completed using reference TRBV3-1 and TRBJ1-3, is DTAVSQTPKYLVTQMGNDKSIKCEQNLGHDTMYWYKQDSKKFLKIMFSYNNKELIINETVPNRFSPKSPDKAHLNLHINSLELGDSAVYFCASSGGLSSGNTIYFGEGSWLTVV.

This clonotype was seen repeatedly, ten times or more. The V gene is TRBV27, the J gene TRBJ2-3; no firm D call. CDR1 is MNHEY and CDR2 is SMNVEV in the germline V gene (reference sequence). This CDR3 comprises 14 residues. V was pared by 3 bases and J by 4 bases, with 11 bases between. The CDR3 region has the DNA TGTGCCAGCAGTTTCTGGCCCCCTGCAGATACGCAGTATTTT. Translated: CASSFWPPADTQYF.

This clonotype was counted at least ten times. The CDR3 DNA reads as TGTGCCAGCAGTTTATATTTCTGGACAGGGGGCGCCCCTCCTGAAGCTTTCTTT. Translating it yields CASSLYFWTGGAPPEAFF. V gene TRBV28 combines with J gene TRBJ1-1, with 11 bases aligning to TRBD1. Germline V gene lookup returns CDR1 MDHEN and CDR2 SYDVKM. The CDR3 sequence is 18 residues long. V gave up 1 base and J gave up 6 bases; unmatched junction bases: 13.